Below are 21 T cell receptor beta chains sequenced from a single sample in a study of lymphopenia after photon versus proton radiotherapy. Assay: immunoSEQ multiplex PCR; the TCRdb copy retains only in-frame clones and omits some. The table includes about 62,000 clones, about nine tenths detected once. The specimen comprised peripheral blood, sampled from a patient treated with proton-based radiotherapy. These receptors originate from a man older than 75 with esophageal cancer.

This clone was detected a few times. The chain recombines TRBV27 with TRBJ2-5; no firm D call. CDR3 size: 12 residues. Per the germline V gene, CDR1 is MNHEY and CDR2 is SMNVEV (reference sequence). V dropped 3 bases and J dropped 4 bases, with 6 bases sitting between them. Written as DNA, the CDR3 is TGTGCCAGCAGTTTGGCCGGAGAGACCCAGTACTTC. Its translation is CASSLAGETQYF.

This chain links TRBV30 with TRBJ2-1; TRBD2 agrees at 12 bases. Germline assignment: CDR1 GTSNPN and CDR2 SVGIG (reference sequence). Losses at the gene ends were 0 bases for V and 7 bases for J; bases not matched to a gene: 10. The CDR3 covers 17 residues. CDR3 residues: CAWSVPRGLAGRNEQFF. The CDR3 DNA sequence: TGTGCCTGGAGTGTACCCCGGGGACTAGCGGGCCGAAATGAGCAGTTCTTC.

V and J are TRBV10-3 and TRBJ2-5; D might be TRBD1 or TRBD2, each matching 6 bases. The germline V gene encodes CDR1 ENHRY and CDR2 SYGVKD. This CDR3 is built from 15 residues. The V gene lost 3 bases and the J gene lost 3 bases, with 14 bases spanning the gap. CDR3 sequence: CAISESGAGEETQYF. CDR3 DNA sequence: TGTGCCATCAGTGAATCGGGGGCAGGGGAAGAGACCCAGTACTTC.

The chain carries TRBV19 and TRBJ1-4, with 8 nucleotides matching TRBD1. Germline V gene lookup returns CDR1 LNHDA and CDR2 SQIVND (reference sequence). The V gene end was trimmed by 4 bases and the J gene end by 0 bases; junction bases not matched to a gene: 4. The CDR3 loop spans 16 amino acids. Here the CDR3 DNA reads TGTGCCAGTAGTAGGACAGGGCCTGCAACTAATGAAAAACTGTTTTTT. Protein sequence: CASSRTGPATNEKLFF.

By share, this clone ranks as medium-sized. The chain carries TRBV19 and TRBJ1-5, with 8 bases matching TRBD1. This CDR3 has 14 amino acids. With 3 bases clipped from V and 5 bases from J, the junction kept 3 bases outside the gene matches. The germline CDR1 and CDR2 sequences are LNHDA and SQIVND (reference sequence). The CDR3 region is CASSMDRVDQPQHF. The DNA of the CDR3 is TGTGCCAGTAGTATGGACAGGGTGGATCAGCCCCAGCATTTT.

CDR3 in DNA: TGTGCCAGCAGCTTCTGGACTAGCGGCTACACAGATACGCAGTATTTT. Translation: CASSFWTSGYTDTQYF. V is TRBV7-2 and J is TRBJ2-3; 10 bases are a match to TRBD2. This CDR3 is 16 amino acids long. The germline V gene encodes CDR1 SGHTA and CDR2 FQGNSA. V lost 3 bases and J lost 2; bases outside the gene matches: 5.

The genes are TRBV20-1 and TRBJ2-7, with a possible D match to TRBD2 (5 bases). The length of the CDR3 is 11 residues. CDR1 is DFQATT, CDR2 SNEGSKA, per germline (reference sequence). V shed 2 bases and J shed 7 bases, with 9 bases lying between them. The CDR3 nucleotides read TGCAGTGCTAGATACCAGCGGGAGCAGTACTTC. It yields the protein CSARYQREQYF.

The chain couples TRBV7-7 to TRBJ2-7, with TRBD2 as a possible D gene (6 bases). CDR1 is SSHAT, CDR2 FNYEAQ, per germline (reference sequence). The V gene lost 1 base and the J gene lost 2 bases, with 12 bases spanning the gap. The CDR3 extends over 15 amino acids. Here the CDR3 reads CASSLVAGPAYEQYF. DNA of the CDR3: TGTGCCAGCAGCTTAGTGGCGGGACCCGCCTACGAGCAGTACTTC.

V and J are TRBV5-6 and TRBJ2-7; 11 bases align to TRBD2. The V gene end was trimmed by 4 bases and the J gene end by 2 bases; junction bases not matched to a gene: 8. Germline loops: CDR1 SGHDT, CDR2 YYEEEE. This CDR3 comprises 16 residues. CDR3 sequence (DNA): TGTGCCAGCAGCGATCGAGGACTAGCGGGCGCCTACGAGCAGTACTTC. Its translation: CASSDRGLAGAYEQYF.

The V and J genes are TRBV25-1 and TRBJ2-5, with 12 bases aligning to TRBD2. This CDR3 comprises 15 residues. CDR1 and CDR2 from the germline V gene are MGHDK and SYGVNS. The V and J ends lost 6 bases and 5 bases, in that order; junction bases with no gene match: 7. DNA of the CDR3: TGTGCCAGCAGCCTAGCGGGGGGGCTTCGGGAGACCCAGTACTTC. Protein: CASSLAGGLRETQYF.

The chain is built from TRBV13 and TRBJ1-5; no definite D call. Germline V gives CDR1 PRHDT, CDR2 FYEKMQ (reference sequence). V shed 3 bases and J shed 4 bases, with 4 bases lying between them. This CDR3 contains 12 residues. CDR3 DNA sequence: TGTGCCAGCAGCTTTTGGAATCAGCCCCAGCATTTT. Translated, it gives CASSFWNQPQHF.

V usage is TRBV23-1 and J usage is TRBJ1-5; D ambiguous. TRBV23-1 is an ORF for which the function is uncertain. V dropped 4 bases and J dropped 7 bases, with 14 bases sitting between them. This CDR3 is 14 amino acids long. This chain's CDR3 is CASSPRLGPQPQHF. CDR3 DNA sequence: TGCGCCAGCAGTCCCCGTTTAGGTCCCCAGCCCCAGCATTTT.

V and J are TRBV12-5 and TRBJ2-7; 8 bases align to TRBD1. CDR1 is LGHNT, CDR2 FRNRAP, per germline. V gave up 0 bases and J gave up 6 bases; unmatched junction bases: 10. The CDR3 covers 16 residues. The CDR3 sequence: CASGLVVGQGLLEQYF. Written as DNA, the CDR3 is TGTGCTAGTGGTTTGGTAGTCGGACAGGGTTTGCTCGAGCAGTACTTC. Full variable domain (missing parts from reference TRBV12-5 and TRBJ2-7): DARVTQTPRHKVTEMGQEVTMRCQPILGHNTVFWYRQTMMQGLELLAYFRNRAPLDDSGMPKDRFSAEMPDATLATLKIQPSEPRDSAVYFCASGLVVGQGLLEQYFGPGTRLTVT.

The CDR3 coding sequence is TGTGCCAGCAGCGCACTCACAGATACGCAGTATTTT. This sequence encodes CASSALTDTQYF. The chain is built from TRBV9 and TRBJ2-3; D is uncertain. The CDR3 has 12 amino acids. Germline assignment: CDR1 SGDLS and CDR2 YYNGEE. The V end lost 3 bases, the J end lost 2 bases, and 4 bases lay between the germline ends.

The genes are TRBV9 and TRBJ1-2; TRBD1 matches at 8 bases. Germline CDR1 reads SGDLS; CDR2 reads YYNGEE. This CDR3 spans 15 amino acids. Trimming cost V 3 bases and J 4 bases; bases outside gene matches: 8. This CDR3 reads CASSGTSGGAYGYTF. DNA for the CDR3: TGTGCCAGCAGCGGAACTTCAGGGGGCGCCTATGGCTACACCTTC.

V and J are TRBV7-2 and TRBJ2-2; D is unresolved. Germline-derived CDR1 and CDR2 are SGHTA and FQGNSA. CDR3 size: 13 residues. The V end lost 5 bases, the J end lost 9 bases, and 13 bases lay between the germline ends. The CDR3 nucleotides are TGTGCCAGCAGCGCAGACCCGTTCCGGGAGCTGTTTTTT. This codes for CASSADPFRELFF. Together with reference TRBV7-2 and TRBJ2-2, the CDR3 gives the full variable domain: GAGVSQSPSNKVTEKGKDVELRCDPISGHTALYWYRQSLGQGLEFLIYFQGNSAPDKSGLPSDRFSAERTGGSVSTLTIQRTQQEDSAVYLCASSADPFRELFFGEGSRLTVL.

This clone was counted between two and nine times. The chain combines TRBV9 with TRBJ1-3, with D perhaps TRBD1 (6 bases). V was trimmed by 3 bases and J by 3 bases, leaving 7 bases between them. The CDR3 covers 13 residues. Germline CDR1 and CDR2: SGDLS and YYNGEE. The CDR3 DNA is TGTGCCAGCAGCGGGACAGTTGGAAACACCATATATTTT. Its translation: CASSGTVGNTIYF.

This chain uses TRBV4-3 with TRBJ1-1, with D possibly being TRBD1 (5 bases). This CDR3 comprises 12 residues. Germline V gene data show CDR1 as LGHNA and CDR2 as YSLEER. V was clipped by 1 base and J by 10 bases, with 10 bases between them. This CDR3 reads CASSQGLGGAFF. The CDR3 DNA reads TGCGCCAGCAGCCAAGGGCTGGGGGGAGCTTTCTTT.

The chain couples TRBV12-5 to TRBJ1-5, with 9 nucleotides matching TRBD1. CDR3 length: 15 residues. Per the germline V gene, CDR1 is LGHNT and CDR2 is FRNRAP. Germline trimming cut 6 bases from V and 6 bases from J; bases unmatched to any gene: 9. As DNA, the CDR3 is TGTGCTAGTGGGGCGGGACAGGGTGTGGGTCAGCCCCAGCATTTT. Translated: CASGAGQGVGQPQHF. The variable domain in full, with the rest retrieved from reference TRBV12-5 and TRBJ1-5, is DARVTQTPRHKVTEMGQEVTMRCQPILGHNTVFWYRQTMMQGLELLAYFRNRAPLDDSGMPKDRFSAEMPDATLATLKIQPSEPRDSAVYFCASGAGQGVGQPQHFGDGTRLSIL.

This clone was detected only once. This chain connects TRBV6-5 to TRBJ2-2; 10 bases line up with TRBD2. This CDR3 comprises 15 residues. V shed 5 bases and J 4 bases; nucleotides not matched to a gene: 4. Germline values: CDR1 MNHEY, CDR2 SVGAGI. CDR3 nucleotides: TGTGCCAGCAGTAAACTAGCGGGGCGCACCGGGGAGCTGTTTTTT. It translates to CASSKLAGRTGELFF.

The chain links TRBV6-5 to TRBJ1-2; TRBD1 matches 8 bases. Germline V gene data show CDR1 as MNHEY and CDR2 as SVGAGI. After removal of 0 bases from V and 8 bases from J, the junction contained 8 bases not matched to a gene. CDR3 length equals 15 residues. The chain's CDR3 is CASSYSPNRGKGYTF. The CDR3 DNA reads as TGTGCCAGCAGTTACTCCCCCAACAGGGGGAAGGGCTACACCTTC.